Listed here are 5 T cell receptor beta chains from one sample, sequenced in a study of persistence of HIV-infected CD4 T cells. Cells were stimulated with overlapping HIV-1 Gag 15-mer peptides. Memory cells lacking CD40L and CD69 with high CD45RO were sorted. Antigens of these TCRs are unknown. This was the immunoSEQ version 4 assay in survey mode. Data came from immunoSEQ multiplex PCR; TCRdb stores just in-frame clones and leaves some out. The table records 30,000 to 35,000 clones, 82% of them present only once. The source was CD4+ T cells sorted from PBMCs after approximately 19-hour stimulation, collected from a patient who received antiretroviral therapy. These receptors came from an adult woman with HIV who was CMV-seropositive.

The chain is built from TRBV6-6 and TRBJ2-5; the match to TRBD1 covers 12 bases. The germline gives CDR1 MNHNY, CDR2 SVGAGI (reference sequence). J gave up 4 bases and V 4 bases, and 7 bases lay outside the gene matches. This CDR3 has 16 amino acids. The CDR3 loop is CASSSGDRGRGETQYF. In DNA form, the CDR3 reads TGTGCCAGCAGTTCCGGGGACAGGGGGCGCGGAGAGACCCAGTACTTC.

The J gene is TRBJ1-1, the V gene TRBV12-3 or TRBV12-4, with a tentative D call TRBD1 (6 bases). The CDR3 is made up of 13 amino acids. V was shortened by 1 base and J by 11 bases, with 14 bases between the two germline ends. The CDR3 here is CASSLGQVTSAFF. In DNA, the CDR3 is TGTGCCAGCAGTTTAGGACAGGTTACCTCCGCTTTCTTT.

V is TRBV7-9 and J is TRBJ1-4, with TRBD1 as a possible D gene (5 bases). Germline V gene sequence: CDR1 SEHNR, CDR2 FQNEAQ (reference sequence). The CDR3 has 17 residues. The V gene lost 2 bases and the J gene lost 1 base, with 14 bases spanning the gap. CDR3 region: CASSLPPWRGTNEKLFF. CDR3 sequence (DNA): TGTGCCAGCAGCTTACCCCCTTGGAGGGGAACTAATGAAAAACTGTTTTTT.

V is TRBV5-6 and J is TRBJ2-5, with D perhaps TRBD1 (6 bases). Per germline, CDR1 SGHDT and CDR2 YYEEEE. This CDR3 is built from 16 residues. Trimming left V 0 bases short and J 3 bases short, with 15 bases between. The CDR3 region has the DNA TGTGCCAGCAGCTTGGCCCTGGGGGCGATGGAAGAGACCCAGTACTTC. Residues: CASSLALGAMEETQYF.

V gene TRBV5-6 combines with J gene TRBJ1-6, with D tentatively TRBD1 (5 bases). V lost 0 bases and J lost 7, with 11 bases in between. This CDR3 contains 15 residues. Germline assignment: CDR1 SGHDT and CDR2 YYEEEE. This CDR3 is CASSLGAGLNSPLHF. The CDR3 DNA reads as TGTGCCAGCAGCTTGGGGGCAGGGTTAAATTCACCCCTCCACTTT.